This TCR beta chain emerged from a study of CXCR3-negative and CXCR3-positive naive CD8 T cells. Study-level results: High diversity, comparable across both naive subsets, contrasted with much lower diversity in memory CD8+ cells. The level of CXCR3 expression partially decreased after cryopreservation; the majority of assays used fresh PBMCs. When CXCR3-positive naive cells were set against CXCR3-negative naive cells, the former had more hydrophobic TRB CDR3s.

Carrying UMI labels, the TRB cDNA libraries were prepared through 5' RACE. From its re-call of the 5' RACE reads, TCRdb lists each CDR3 protein once, without DNA. The repertoire table contains over 95,000 distinct CDR3 sequences. This CDR3 is 16 amino acids long. Every subset of CD8+ T cells was sorted in triplicate at 300,000 cells each. Identification of naive CD8+ T cells rested on CD45RO-CCR7+CD27+CD95- status. Turning to this clonotype: The antigen is not known.

The specimen was naive CXCR3+ CD8+ T cells from blood. Subset in this sample: CD45RO-CCR7+CD27+CD95- naive CD8+ T cells expressing CXCR3 (TNR3+). The V and J genes are TRBV12-3 or TRBV12-4 and TRBJ2-5; TCRdb picks TRBD2, but there is no DNA to check that call. This clonotype originated in a human donor in good health. Some clones in this sample may be carry-over from other donors' samples. This CDR3 is CASSSRGTSHQETQYF.